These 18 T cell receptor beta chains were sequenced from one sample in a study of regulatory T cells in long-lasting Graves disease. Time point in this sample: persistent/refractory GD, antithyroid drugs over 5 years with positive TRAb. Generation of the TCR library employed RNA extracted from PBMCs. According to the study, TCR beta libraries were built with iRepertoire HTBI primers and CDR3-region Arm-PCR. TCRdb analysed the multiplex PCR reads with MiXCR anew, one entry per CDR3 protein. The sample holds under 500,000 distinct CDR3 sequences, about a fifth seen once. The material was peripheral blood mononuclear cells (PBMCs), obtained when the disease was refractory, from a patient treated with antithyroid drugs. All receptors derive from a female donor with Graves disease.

This CDR3 is CASSPQRSGANVLTF. Here the CDR3 DNA reads TGTGCCAGCTCACCCCAAAGGTCTGGGGCCAACGTCCTGACTTTC. The chain carries TRBV18 and TRBJ2-6; no firm D call. Germline V gives CDR1 KGHSH, CDR2 LQKENI. The CDR3 is 15 residues long. Trimming cost V 3 bases and J 1 base, with 7 bases left between them.

CDR3 bases: TGCGCCAGCAGTGAGTCAACAGGGGGAAGAAGTGAAGCTTTCTTT. This sequence encodes CASSESTGGRSEAFF. This sequence joins TRBV10-2 and TRBJ1-1, with 8 bases fitting TRBD1. The CDR3 runs 15 residues. Germline assignment: CDR1 WSHSY and CDR2 SAAADI. Germline trimming cut 0 bases from V and 7 bases from J; bases unmatched to any gene: 7.

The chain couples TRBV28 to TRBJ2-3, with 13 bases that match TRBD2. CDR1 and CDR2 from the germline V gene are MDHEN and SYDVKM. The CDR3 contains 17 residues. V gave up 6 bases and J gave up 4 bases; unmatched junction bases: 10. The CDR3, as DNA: TGTGCCAGCAGCTATGGACTAGCGGGAGTTGATGCAGATACGCAGTATTTT. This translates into CASSYGLAGVDADTQYF.

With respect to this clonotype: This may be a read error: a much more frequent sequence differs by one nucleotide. CDR3 sequence (DNA): TGTGCCGCCAGTGATTTCTCAGAGACCCAGTACTTC. Protein product: CAASDFSETQYF. The chain links TRBV24-1 to TRBJ2-5; D is ambiguous. Germline V CDR1 and CDR2: KGHDR, SFDVKD. This CDR3 has 12 residues.

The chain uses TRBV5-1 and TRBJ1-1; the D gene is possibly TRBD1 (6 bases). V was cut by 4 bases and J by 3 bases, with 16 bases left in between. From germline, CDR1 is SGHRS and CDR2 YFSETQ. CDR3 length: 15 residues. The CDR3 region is CASSTTQGPDTEAFF. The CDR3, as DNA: TGCGCCAGCAGCACTACACAGGGACCGGACACTGAAGCTTTCTTT. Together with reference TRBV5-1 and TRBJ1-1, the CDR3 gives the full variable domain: KAGVTQTPRYLIKTRGQQVTLSCSPISGHRSVSWYQQTPGQGLQFLFEYFSETQRNKGNFPGRFSGRQFSNSRSEMNVSTLELGDSALYLCASSTTQGPDTEAFFGQGTRLTVV.

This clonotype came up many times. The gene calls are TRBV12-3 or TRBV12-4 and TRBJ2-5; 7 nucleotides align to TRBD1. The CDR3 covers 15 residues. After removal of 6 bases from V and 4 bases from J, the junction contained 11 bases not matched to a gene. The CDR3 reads CASSPRDRAAETQYF. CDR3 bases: TGTGCCAGCAGCCCCCGGGACAGAGCCGCAGAGACCCAGTACTTC.

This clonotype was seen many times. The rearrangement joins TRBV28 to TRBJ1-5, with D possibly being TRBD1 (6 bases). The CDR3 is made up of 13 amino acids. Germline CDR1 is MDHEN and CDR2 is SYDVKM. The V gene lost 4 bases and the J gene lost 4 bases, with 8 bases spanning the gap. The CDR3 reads CASSWGPNQPQHF. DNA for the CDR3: TGTGCCAGCAGTTGGGGGCCAAATCAGCCCCAGCATTTT.

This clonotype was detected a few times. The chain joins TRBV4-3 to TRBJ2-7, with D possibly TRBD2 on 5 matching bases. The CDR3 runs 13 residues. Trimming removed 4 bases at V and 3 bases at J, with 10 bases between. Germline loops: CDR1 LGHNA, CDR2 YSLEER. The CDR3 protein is CASSPTAGYEQYF. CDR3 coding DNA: TGCGCCAGCAGCCCCACCGCGGGCTACGAGCAGTACTTC.

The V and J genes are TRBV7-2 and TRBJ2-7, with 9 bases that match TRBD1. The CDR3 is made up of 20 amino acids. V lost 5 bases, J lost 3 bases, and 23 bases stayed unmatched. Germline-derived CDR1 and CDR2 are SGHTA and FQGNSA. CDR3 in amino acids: CASSIPQGQGFQGNVYEQYF. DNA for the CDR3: TGTGCCAGCAGCATACCTCAGGGACAGGGTTTTCAGGGGAATGTCTACGAGCAGTACTTC.

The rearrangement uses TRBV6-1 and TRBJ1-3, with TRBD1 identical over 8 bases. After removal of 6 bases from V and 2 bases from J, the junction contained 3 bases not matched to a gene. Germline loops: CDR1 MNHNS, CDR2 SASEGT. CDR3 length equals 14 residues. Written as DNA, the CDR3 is TGTGCCAGCAGGGCGACAGGGGCTGGAAACACCATATATTTT. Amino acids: CASRATGAGNTIYF.

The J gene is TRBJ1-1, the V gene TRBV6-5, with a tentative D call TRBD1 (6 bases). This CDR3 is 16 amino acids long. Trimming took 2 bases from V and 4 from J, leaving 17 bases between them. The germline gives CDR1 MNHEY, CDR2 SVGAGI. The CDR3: CASSYALQGSVTEAFF. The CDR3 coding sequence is TGTGCCAGCAGTTACGCATTACAGGGATCGGTCACTGAAGCTTTCTTT.

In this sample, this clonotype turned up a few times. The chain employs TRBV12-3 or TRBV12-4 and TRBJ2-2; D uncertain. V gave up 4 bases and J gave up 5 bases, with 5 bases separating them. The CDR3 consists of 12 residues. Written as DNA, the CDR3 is TGTGCCAGCAGTTACCCTACCGGGGAGCTGTTTTTT. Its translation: CASSYPTGELFF.

For the CDR3, the DNA is TGTGCCAGCAGCCAAGTTTTCCCCGGGGCCCTGGGGCGGAACGAGCAGTACTTC. Residues: CASSQVFPGALGRNEQYF. The chain links TRBV3-1 to TRBJ2-7, with D possibly called TRBD1 or TRBD2 (5 bases each). The germline V gene encodes CDR1 LGHDT and CDR2 YNNKEL (reference sequence). This CDR3 spans 18 amino acids. Trimming stripped 1 base from V and 5 bases from J, with 24 bases between.

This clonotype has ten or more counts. CDR3: CASSYRHSGTSGMRETQYF. The CDR3 DNA reads TGTGCCAGCAGTTACAGACATTCCGGGACTAGCGGGATGCGAGAGACCCAGTACTTC. V gene TRBV6-5 combines with J gene TRBJ2-5, with 13 bases aligning to TRBD2. This CDR3 has 19 residues. Germline CDR1 is MNHEY and CDR2 is SVGAGI. V was pared by 2 bases and J by 4 bases, with 13 bases of the junction left unmatched.

This CDR3 is CASSFGLAGGRGTGELFF. CDR3 DNA: TGTGCCAGCAGTTTTGGACTAGCGGGAGGACGGGGGACCGGGGAGCTGTTTTTT. This chain uses TRBV27 with TRBJ2-2; 14 bases match TRBD2. The V gene end was trimmed by 3 bases and the J gene end by 5 bases; junction bases not matched to a gene: 8. This CDR3 is 18 amino acids long. Germline CDR1 and CDR2: MNHEY and SMNVEV (reference sequence).

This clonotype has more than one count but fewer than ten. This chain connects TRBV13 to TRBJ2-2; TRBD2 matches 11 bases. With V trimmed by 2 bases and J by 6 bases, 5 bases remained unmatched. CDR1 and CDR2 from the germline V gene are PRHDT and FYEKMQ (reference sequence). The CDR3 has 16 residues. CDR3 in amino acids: CASSLLAGGLPGELFF. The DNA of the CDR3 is TGTGCCAGCAGCTTACTAGCGGGAGGACTCCCCGGGGAGCTGTTTTTT.

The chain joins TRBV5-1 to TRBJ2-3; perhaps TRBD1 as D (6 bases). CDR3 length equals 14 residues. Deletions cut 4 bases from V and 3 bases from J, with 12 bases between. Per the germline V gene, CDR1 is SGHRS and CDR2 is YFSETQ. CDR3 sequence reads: CASSGVGTTDTQYF. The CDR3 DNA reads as TGCGCCAGCAGCGGGGTCGGGACAACAGATACGCAGTATTTT.

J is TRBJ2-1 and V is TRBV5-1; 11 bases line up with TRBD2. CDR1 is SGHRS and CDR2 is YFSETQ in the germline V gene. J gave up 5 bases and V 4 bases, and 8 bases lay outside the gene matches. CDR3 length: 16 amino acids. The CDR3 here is CASSPWTSGPHNEQFF. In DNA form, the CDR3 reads TGCGCCAGCAGCCCATGGACTAGCGGGCCACACAATGAGCAGTTCTTC.